Below are 27 T cell receptor beta chains sequenced from a single sample in a study of blood T cell repertoires in COVID-19. Clones were read by immunoSEQ multiplex PCR, and TCRdb kept only the in-frame ones, dropping some. The data show approximately 150,000 clones, over 90% seen once. Sequencing was performed on peripheral blood. The receptors come from a woman aged 60-75 years with COVID-19, enrolled during active disease.

The chain couples TRBV6-2 or TRBV6-3 to TRBJ1-5, with 12 nucleotides matching TRBD1. Looked up from germline, CDR1 is MNHEY and CDR2 is SVGEGT. This CDR3 is 14 amino acids long. With 5 bases clipped from V and 7 bases from J, the junction kept 3 bases outside the gene matches. The CDR3 spells CASSGTGGRQPQHF. CDR3 nucleotides: TGTGCCAGCAGTGGGACAGGGGGCCGGCAGCCCCAGCATTTT.

The chain joins TRBV10-3 to TRBJ2-1; TRBD1 might be the D (5 bases). This CDR3 is built from 14 residues. V gave up 10 bases and J gave up 4 bases, with 17 bases separating them. Germline V gene sequence: CDR1 ENHRY, CDR2 SYGVKD. The CDR3, as DNA: TGTGCCACCAGGAGCGACAGATCGTACAATGAGCAGTTCTTC. It translates to CATRSDRSYNEQFF.

The chain couples TRBV19 to TRBJ1-2; TRBD1 matches 8 bases. This CDR3 has 14 residues. J was trimmed by 3 bases and V by 11 bases; bases with no gene match: 11. In germline, CDR1 is LNHDA, CDR2 SQIVND (reference sequence). In DNA form, the CDR3 reads TGTGCCGCTATAGGGACAGGCAACTACTATGGCTACACCTTC. This encodes CAAIGTGNYYGYTF.

The chain is built from TRBV29-1 and TRBJ1-2; TRBD1 might be the D (6 bases). Germline loops: CDR1 SQVTM, CDR2 ANQGSEA. Between the trimmed V and J ends, which lost 3 bases and 3 bases, there was a span of 14 bases. The CDR3 extends over 14 amino acids. CDR3 loop: CSVEAEGGYYGYTF. CDR3 sequence (DNA): TGCAGCGTTGAGGCAGAAGGGGGATACTATGGCTACACCTTC. Full variable domain (remainder filled in from reference TRBV29-1 and TRBJ1-2): SAVISQKPSRDICQRGTSLTIQCQVDSQVTMMFWYRQQPGQSLTLIATANQGSEATYESGFVIDKFPISRPNLTFSTLTVSNMSPEDSSIYLCSVEAEGGYYGYTFGSGTRLTVV.

This clone was picked up one time. The V call is TRBV7-8, the J call TRBJ2-1, with 12 nucleotides matching TRBD2. The CDR3 extends over 17 amino acids. Germline CDR1 is SGHVS and CDR2 is FQNEAQ. J gave up 4 bases and V 1 base, and 5 bases lay outside the gene matches. For the CDR3, the DNA is TGTGCCAGCAGCTTAGTGTCTAGCGGGGGGGAATACAATGAGCAGTTCTTC. Its translation: CASSLVSSGGEYNEQFF.

The chain employs TRBV15 and TRBJ1-4, with D tentatively TRBD1 (6 bases). The V and J ends lost 0 bases and 4 bases respectively, with 6 bases between them. The germline gives CDR1 LNHNV, CDR2 YYDKDF (reference sequence). The CDR3 runs 14 residues. The CDR3 reads CATSRDRGNEKLFF. The CDR3 DNA is TGTGCCACCAGCAGAGACAGGGGTAATGAAAAACTGTTTTTT.

On this clone: The sample has other DNA sequences that encode this CDR3 too. This CDR3 is CASSPPLTDTQYF. CDR3 sequence (DNA): TGTGCCAGCTCACCGCCACTCACGGATACGCAGTATTTT. V is TRBV18 and J is TRBJ2-3; no clear D. The V end was cut by 3 bases, the J end by 6 bases, with 10 bases between. CDR1 and CDR2 from the germline V gene are KGHSH and LQKENI. The CDR3 loop spans 13 amino acids.

The chain combines TRBV15 with TRBJ2-7, with TRBD1 identical over 10 bases. The trim removed 1 base at V and 8 bases at J, leaving 8 bases unmatched. The V gene's germline CDR1 is LNHNV and CDR2 YYDKDF (reference sequence). This CDR3 spans 15 amino acids. For the CDR3, the DNA is TGTGCCACCAGCAGAGCAGGACAGGGGGGTGAAAAGCAGTACTTC. Protein: CATSRAGQGGEKQYF. Drawing the rest from reference TRBV15 and TRBJ2-7, the complete variable domain is DAMVIQNPRYQVTQFGKPVTLSCSQTLNHNVMYWYQQKSSQAPKLLFHYYDKDFNNEADTPDNFQSRRPNTSFCFLDIRSPGLGDTAMYLCATSRAGQGGEKQYFGPGTRLTVT.

The J gene is TRBJ1-1, the V gene TRBV18; 9 bases align to TRBD1. The CDR3 covers 17 residues. The ends lost 3 bases at V and 10 bases at J; junction bases unmatched: 18. CDR1 and CDR2 from the germline V gene are KGHSH and LQKENI. In DNA, the CDR3 is TGTGCCAGCTCACCCTCCTTACAGGGGGCCCCTGTCCGTGGAGCTTTCTTT. Protein product: CASSPSLQGAPVRGAFF.

The rearrangement joins TRBV7-3 to TRBJ2-3; 9 bases line up with TRBD2. Per germline, CDR1 SGHTA and CDR2 FQGTGA. With 5 bases clipped from V and 2 bases from J, the junction kept 5 bases outside the gene matches. This CDR3 comprises 15 residues. CDR3 nucleotides: TGTGCCAGCAGCCCCTCTAGCGGGGTCACAGATACGCAGTATTTT. It is translated as CASSPSSGVTDTQYF. The variable domain in full, with the rest retrieved from reference TRBV7-3 and TRBJ2-3, is GAGVSQTPSNKVTEKGKYVELRCDPISGHTALYWYRQSLGQGPEFLIYFQGTGAADDSGLPNDRFFAVRPEGSVSTLKIQRTERGDSAVYLCASSPSSGVTDTQYFGPGTRLTVL.

This chain connects TRBV25-1 to TRBJ1-6; TRBD1 matches 7 bases. The germline gives CDR1 MGHDK, CDR2 SYGVNS. V lost 6 bases to trimming and J lost 10 bases; unmatched junction nucleotides: 9. The CDR3 totals 14 residues. The CDR3 nucleotides read TGTGCCAGCAGAGAGACAGGGCCCCTCTCACCCCTCCACTTT. Its protein is CASRETGPLSPLHF.

This sequence joins TRBV5-5 and TRBJ1-5, with D maybe TRBD1 (5 bases). V was clipped by 4 bases and J by 1 base, with 21 bases between them. The CDR3 spans 18 residues. Germline V gene lookup returns CDR1 SGHKS and CDR2 YYEKEE (reference sequence). In DNA, the CDR3 is TGTGCCAGCAGCGCTGCCGCCGGGGCGGGAGCGAGCAATCAGCCCCAGCATTTT. Its protein product is CASSAAAGAGASNQPQHF.

Of note for this clone: A junction end diverges from the germline sequence, so it may reflect a read error. V gene TRBV15 combines with J gene TRBJ1-5; no reliable D call. CDR3 size: 13 residues. Per the germline V gene, CDR1 is LNHNV and CDR2 is YYDKDF (reference sequence). This chain's CDR3 is CATGRSSNQPQHF. The CDR3 DNA reads TGTGCCACCGGCAGGAGTAGCAATCAGCCCCAGCATTTT.

The chain joins TRBV5-6 to TRBJ1-2, with a possible D match to TRBD1 (6 bases). The CDR3 runs 14 residues. Germline CDR1 is SGHDT and CDR2 is YYEEEE. The V and J ends lost 0 bases and 7 bases respectively, with 13 bases between them. DNA for the CDR3: TGTGCCAGCAGCTTGGAAAGGGGGTTCTTTGGCTACACCTTC. As protein: CASSLERGFFGYTF.

This chain uses TRBV6-5 with TRBJ2-7, with 8 bases identical to TRBD1. Germline V lookup: CDR1 MNHEY, CDR2 SVGAGI. The CDR3 is made up of 12 amino acids. V gave up 5 bases and J gave up 7 bases; unmatched junction bases: 4. In DNA, the CDR3 is TGTGCCAGCAGTAACACAGGGGGGGAGCAGTACTTC. Amino acid sequence: CASSNTGGEQYF.

This chain joins TRBV19 and TRBJ1-4; maybe TRBD1 (5 bases). Germline assignment: CDR1 LNHDA and CDR2 SQIVND (reference sequence). The CDR3 runs to 13 residues. Between the trimmed V and J ends, which lost 7 bases and 7 bases, there was a span of 13 bases. The CDR3 sequence is CASTRADGEKLFF. DNA of the CDR3: TGTGCCAGTACCAGGGCGGATGGTGAAAAACTGTTTTTT.

The CDR3 sequence: CASSKAPGTGLLVSDYEQYF. The CDR3 region has the DNA TGTGCCAGCAGCAAAGCGCCCGGGACAGGGTTGCTAGTATCCGACTACGAGCAGTACTTC. This chain joins TRBV21-1 and TRBJ2-7; the table names TRBD1, a call not compared with the DNA. TRBV21-1 is classified as a pseudogene. This CDR3 is built from 20 residues.

V and J are TRBV2 and TRBJ1-5; D is possibly TRBD1 (5 bases). V was shortened by 7 bases and J by 3 bases, with 10 bases between the two germline ends. Germline V gene data show CDR1 as SNHLY and CDR2 as FYNNEI. The CDR3 loop spans 13 amino acids. The CDR3 DNA sequence: TGTGCCAGCAACCAGGGCAACAATCAGCCCCAGCATTTT. As protein: CASNQGNNQPQHF.

The chain couples TRBV10-2 to TRBJ1-6; D is perhaps TRBD1 (6 bases). Germline CDR1 WSHSY, CDR2 SAAADI. The CDR3 sequence is 16 residues long. The germline V and J ends were trimmed by 6 bases and 8 bases, with 20 bases remaining between them. CDR3 residues: CASRIGAGEKYSPLHF. The CDR3 region has the DNA TGCGCCAGCAGGATTGGGGCAGGGGAGAAGTATTCACCCCTCCACTTT.

J is TRBJ1-3 and V is TRBV6-2 or TRBV6-3; unclear D gene. CDR3 length: 15 amino acids. Deletions cut 4 bases from V and 0 bases from J, with 10 bases between. Germline-derived CDR1 and CDR2 are MNHEY and SVGEGT. CDR3 residues: CASSWGGTSGNTIYF. As DNA, the CDR3 is TGTGCCAGCAGTTGGGGAGGAACCTCTGGAAACACCATATATTTT.

The V gene is TRBV6-4, the J gene TRBJ2-3; 11 nucleotides line up with TRBD2. The CDR3 has 15 amino acids. Germline lookup yields CDR1 MRHNA and CDR2 SNTAGT. The V segment lost 5 bases and the J segment 2 bases; nucleotides outside the gene matches: 3. CDR3 DNA: TGTGCCAGCAGTAGACTAGCGGGGAACACAGATACGCAGTATTTT. Its protein is CASSRLAGNTDTQYF.

The chain is built from TRBV5-6 and TRBJ1-3; D is possibly TRBD1 (6 bases). The CDR3 consists of 16 residues. V was trimmed by 2 bases and J by 1 base, leaving 13 bases between them. Germline loops: CDR1 SGHDT, CDR2 YYEEEE. As DNA, the CDR3 is TGTGCCAGCAGCTTCGAAGGACAGCAATCTGGAAACACCATATATTTT. This sequence encodes CASSFEGQQSGNTIYF.

The J gene is TRBJ1-4, the V gene TRBV7-9; D not resolved. CDR3 length: 14 amino acids. V was clipped by 2 bases and J by 5 bases, with 9 bases between them. Germline CDR1 is SEHNR and CDR2 is FQNEAQ (reference sequence). The chain's CDR3 is CASSLSGLNEKLFF. In nucleotides, the CDR3 is TGTGCCAGCAGCTTATCCGGGTTGAATGAAAAACTGTTTTTT.

V is TRBV7-9 and J is TRBJ1-2; TRBD1 matches 8 bases. J gave up 8 bases and V 5 bases, and 7 bases lay outside the gene matches. In germline, CDR1 is SEHNR, CDR2 FQNEAQ (reference sequence). The CDR3 spans 13 residues. The CDR3 spells CASSPRTGPGYTF. CDR3 in DNA: TGTGCCAGCAGCCCGAGGACAGGGCCGGGCTACACCTTC.

The chain links TRBV6-6 to TRBJ1-5; D gene uncertain. The V gene lost 2 bases and the J gene lost 2 bases, with 7 bases spanning the gap. This CDR3 spans 14 amino acids. Looked up from germline, CDR1 is MNHNY and CDR2 is SVGAGI (reference sequence). CDR3 amino acids: CASSYGGRNQPQHF. The CDR3 nucleotides are TGTGCCAGCAGTTACGGAGGCCGCAATCAGCCCCAGCATTTT.

V gene TRBV19 combines with J gene TRBJ2-3; 9 nucleotides align to TRBD1. Germline V lookup: CDR1 LNHDA, CDR2 SQIVND (reference sequence). V lost 4 bases to trimming and J lost 2 bases; unmatched junction nucleotides: 10. This CDR3 comprises 17 residues. For the CDR3, the DNA is TGTGCCAGTAGTACTCTCGGGACAGGGCGGGACACAGATACGCAGTATTTT. Amino acid sequence: CASSTLGTGRDTDTQYF.

The V call is TRBV19, the J call TRBJ2-7, with D perhaps TRBD2 (5 bases). The length of the CDR3 is 15 residues. V dropped 7 bases and J dropped 0 bases, with 16 bases sitting between them. Germline lookup yields CDR1 LNHDA and CDR2 SQIVND (reference sequence). This CDR3 is CASNDPGDSSYEQYF. The CDR3 coding sequence is TGTGCCAGTAATGATCCCGGGGATAGCTCCTACGAGCAGTACTTC.